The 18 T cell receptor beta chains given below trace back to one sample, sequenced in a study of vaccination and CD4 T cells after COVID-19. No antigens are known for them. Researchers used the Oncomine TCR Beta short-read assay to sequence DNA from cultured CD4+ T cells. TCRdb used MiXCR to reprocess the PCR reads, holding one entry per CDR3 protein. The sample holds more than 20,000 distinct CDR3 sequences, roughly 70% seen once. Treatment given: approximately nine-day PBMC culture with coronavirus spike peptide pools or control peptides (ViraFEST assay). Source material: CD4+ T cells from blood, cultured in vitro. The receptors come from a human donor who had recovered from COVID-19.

CDR3 amino acids: CASNRGRSYEQYF. The CDR3 DNA reads TGTGCCAGCAACAGGGGTCGCTCCTACGAGCAGTACTTC. The chain carries TRBV2 and TRBJ2-7; 7 positions match TRBD1. The CDR3 loop spans 13 amino acids. Germline V gene lookup returns CDR1 SNHLY and CDR2 FYNNEI. J lost 0 bases, V lost 7 bases, and 3 bases had no gene match.

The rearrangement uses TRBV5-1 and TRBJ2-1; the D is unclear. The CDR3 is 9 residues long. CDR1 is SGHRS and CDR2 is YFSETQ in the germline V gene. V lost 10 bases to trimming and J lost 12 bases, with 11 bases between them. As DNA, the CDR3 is TGCGCCTACCGCCACTGGCAGTTCTTC. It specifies CAYRHWQFF. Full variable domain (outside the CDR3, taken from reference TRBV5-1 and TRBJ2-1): KAGVTQTPRYLIKTRGQQVTLSCSPISGHRSVSWYQQTPGQGLQFLFEYFSETQRNKGNFPGRFSGRQFSNSRSEMNVSTLELGDSALYLCAYRHWQFFGPGTRLTVL.

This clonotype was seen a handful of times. CDR3 protein: CASSRRDANSPLHF. The CDR3 nucleotides are TGTGCCAGCAGCCGCCGGGACGCAAATTCACCCCTCCACTTT. The chain uses TRBV7-9 and TRBJ1-6; D might be TRBD1 (5 bases). With 5 bases removed from V and 7 bases from J, the gap between germline ends came to 12 bases. CDR3 length: 14 residues. From germline, CDR1 is SEHNR and CDR2 FQNEAQ (reference sequence).

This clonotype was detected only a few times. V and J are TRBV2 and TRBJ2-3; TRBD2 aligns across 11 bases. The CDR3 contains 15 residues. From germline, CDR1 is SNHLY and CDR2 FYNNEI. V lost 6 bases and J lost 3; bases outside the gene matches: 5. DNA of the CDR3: TGTGCCAGCAGACCTATAGCGGGGGGGACAGATACGCAGTATTTT. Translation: CASRPIAGGTDTQYF.

CDR3 residues: CASSLAANTEAFF. DNA for the CDR3: TGTGCCAGCAGCCTGGCCGCGAACACTGAAGCTTTCTTT. This rearrangement joins TRBV7-9 to TRBJ1-1; no firm D call. The CDR3 is 13 residues long. Germline V CDR1 and CDR2: SEHNR, FQNEAQ (reference sequence). Trimming cost V 5 bases and J 1 base, with 8 bases left between them. Variable domain in full (rest from reference TRBV7-9 and TRBJ1-1): DTGVSQNPRHKITKRGQNVTFRCDPISEHNRLYWYRQTLGQGPEFLTYFQNEAQLEKSRLLSDRFSAERPKGSFSTLEIQRTEQGDSAMYLCASSLAANTEAFFGQGTRLTVV.

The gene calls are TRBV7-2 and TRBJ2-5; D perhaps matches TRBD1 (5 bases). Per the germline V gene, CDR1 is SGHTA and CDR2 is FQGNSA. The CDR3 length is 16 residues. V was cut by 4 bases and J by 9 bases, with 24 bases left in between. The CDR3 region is CASSSTWTFRSEAQYF. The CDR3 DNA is TGTGCCAGCAGCTCGACTTGGACATTCCGGTCCGAGGCCCAGTACTTC.

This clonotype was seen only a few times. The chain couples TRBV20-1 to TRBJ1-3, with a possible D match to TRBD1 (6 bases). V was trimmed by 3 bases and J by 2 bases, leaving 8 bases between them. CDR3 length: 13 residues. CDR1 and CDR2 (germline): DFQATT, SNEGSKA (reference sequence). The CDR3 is CSARDRPGNTIYF. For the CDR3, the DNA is TGCAGTGCTAGGGACAGACCTGGAAACACCATATATTTT.

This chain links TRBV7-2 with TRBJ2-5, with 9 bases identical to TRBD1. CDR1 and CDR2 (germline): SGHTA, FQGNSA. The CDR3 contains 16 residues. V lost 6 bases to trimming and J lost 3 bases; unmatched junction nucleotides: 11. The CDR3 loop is CASSSYYRDREETQYF. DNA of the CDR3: TGTGCCAGCAGTTCTTACTACCGGGACAGGGAAGAGACCCAGTACTTC.

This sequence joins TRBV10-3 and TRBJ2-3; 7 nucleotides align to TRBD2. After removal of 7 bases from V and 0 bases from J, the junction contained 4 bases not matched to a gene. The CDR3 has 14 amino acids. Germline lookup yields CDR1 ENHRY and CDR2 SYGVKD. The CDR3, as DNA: TGTGCCATCATGAGTAGCGGGAGCACAGATACGCAGTATTTT. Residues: CAIMSSGSTDTQYF.

The CDR3 here is CASRFSGGGAETQYF. Written as DNA, the CDR3 is TGTGCCAGCAGGTTCAGCGGGGGGGGCGCAGAGACCCAGTACTTC. This chain uses TRBV27 with TRBJ2-5; TRBD2 matches at 10 bases. J was trimmed by 4 bases and V by 6 bases; bases with no gene match: 8. CDR3 size: 15 residues. Germline lookup yields CDR1 MNHEY and CDR2 SMNVEV (reference sequence).

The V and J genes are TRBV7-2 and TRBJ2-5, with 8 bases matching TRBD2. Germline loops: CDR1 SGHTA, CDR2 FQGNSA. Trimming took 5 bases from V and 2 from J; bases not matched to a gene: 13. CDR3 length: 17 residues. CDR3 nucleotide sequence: TGTGCCAGCAGCGTAGGGGTCGGCGGGAGGACACAAGAGACCCAGTACTTC. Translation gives CASSVGVGGRTQETQYF.

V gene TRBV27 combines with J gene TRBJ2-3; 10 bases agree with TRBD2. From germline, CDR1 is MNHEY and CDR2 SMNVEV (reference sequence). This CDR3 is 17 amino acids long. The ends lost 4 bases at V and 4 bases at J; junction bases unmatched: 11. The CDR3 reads CASSYYRAGGRADTQYF. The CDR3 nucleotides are TGTGCCAGCAGTTATTACCGAGCGGGGGGGCGGGCAGATACGCAGTATTTT.

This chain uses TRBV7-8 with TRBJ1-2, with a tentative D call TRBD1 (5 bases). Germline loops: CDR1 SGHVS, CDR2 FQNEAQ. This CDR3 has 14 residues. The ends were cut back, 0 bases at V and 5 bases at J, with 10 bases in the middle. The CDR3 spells CASSLAAGRYGYTF. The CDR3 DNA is TGTGCCAGCAGCTTAGCGGCAGGGAGGTATGGCTACACCTTC.

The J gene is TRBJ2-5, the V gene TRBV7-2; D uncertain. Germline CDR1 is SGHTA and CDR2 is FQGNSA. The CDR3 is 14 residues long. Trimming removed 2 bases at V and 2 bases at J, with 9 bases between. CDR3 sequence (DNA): TGTGCCAGCAGCTTATTCCGGCTTCAAGAGACCCAGTACTTC. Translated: CASSLFRLQETQYF.

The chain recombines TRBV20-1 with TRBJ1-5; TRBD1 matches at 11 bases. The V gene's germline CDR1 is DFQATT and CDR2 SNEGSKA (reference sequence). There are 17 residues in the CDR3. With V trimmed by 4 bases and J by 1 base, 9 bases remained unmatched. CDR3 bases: TGCAGTGCTACACGGGACAGGGGGTTGTCGAGCAATCAGCCCCAGCATTTT. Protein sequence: CSATRDRGLSSNQPQHF.

CDR3 residues: CASSPGTAIEAFF. The CDR3 bases are TGCGCCAGCAGCCCGGGGACGGCGATAGAAGCTTTCTTT. The chain combines TRBV5-1 with TRBJ1-1, with D possibly matching TRBD1 (5 bases). The CDR3 has 13 amino acids. Trimming shortened V by 4 bases and J by 8 bases, and 15 bases separated the two germline ends. Germline CDR1 and CDR2: SGHRS and YFSETQ.

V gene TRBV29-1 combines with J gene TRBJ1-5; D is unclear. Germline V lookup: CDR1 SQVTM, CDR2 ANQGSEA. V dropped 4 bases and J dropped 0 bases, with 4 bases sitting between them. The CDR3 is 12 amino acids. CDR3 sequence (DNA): TGCAGCGTTGGATATAGCAATCAGCCCCAGCATTTT. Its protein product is CSVGYSNQPQHF.

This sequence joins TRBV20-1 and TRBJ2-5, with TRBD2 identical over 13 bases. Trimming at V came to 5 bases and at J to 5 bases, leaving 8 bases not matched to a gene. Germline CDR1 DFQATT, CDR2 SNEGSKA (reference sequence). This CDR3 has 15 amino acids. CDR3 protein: CSAHPGLAGSETQYF. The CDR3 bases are TGCAGTGCTCATCCGGGACTAGCGGGATCGGAGACCCAGTACTTC.